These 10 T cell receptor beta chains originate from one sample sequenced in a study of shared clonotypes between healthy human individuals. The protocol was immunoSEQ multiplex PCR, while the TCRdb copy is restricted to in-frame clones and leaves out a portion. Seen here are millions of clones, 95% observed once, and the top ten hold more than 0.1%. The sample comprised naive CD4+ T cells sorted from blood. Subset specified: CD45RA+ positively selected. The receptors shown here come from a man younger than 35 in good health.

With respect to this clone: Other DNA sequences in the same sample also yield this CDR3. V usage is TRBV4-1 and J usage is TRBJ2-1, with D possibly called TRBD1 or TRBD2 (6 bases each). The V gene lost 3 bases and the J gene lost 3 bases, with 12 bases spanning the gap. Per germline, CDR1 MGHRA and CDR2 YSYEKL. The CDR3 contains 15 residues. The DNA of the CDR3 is TGCGCCAGCAGCCAGGGAGGAGGGGGCTACAATGAGCAGTTCTTC. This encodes CASSQGGGGYNEQFF.

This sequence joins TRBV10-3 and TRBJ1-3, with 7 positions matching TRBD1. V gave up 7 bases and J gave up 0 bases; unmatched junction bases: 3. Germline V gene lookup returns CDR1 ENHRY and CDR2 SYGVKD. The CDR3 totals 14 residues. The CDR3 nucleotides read TGTGCCATCACAGGGGGATTCTCTGGAAACACCATATATTTT. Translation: CAITGGFSGNTIYF.

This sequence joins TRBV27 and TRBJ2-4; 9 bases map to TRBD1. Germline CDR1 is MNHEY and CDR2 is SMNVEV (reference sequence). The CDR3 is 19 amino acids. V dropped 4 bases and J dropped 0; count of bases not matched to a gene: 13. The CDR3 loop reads CASSCAGTGLPLAKNIQYF. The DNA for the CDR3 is TGTGCCAGCAGTTGTGCCGGGACAGGGCTCCCCTTAGCCAAAAACATTCAGTACTTC.

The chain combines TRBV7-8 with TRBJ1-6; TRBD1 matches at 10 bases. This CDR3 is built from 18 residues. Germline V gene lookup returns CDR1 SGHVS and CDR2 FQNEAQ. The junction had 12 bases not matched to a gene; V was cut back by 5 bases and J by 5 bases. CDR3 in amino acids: CASSTRPTGGIHNSPLHF. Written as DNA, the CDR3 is TGTGCCAGCAGCACCCGGCCGACAGGGGGCATCCATAATTCACCCCTCCACTTT. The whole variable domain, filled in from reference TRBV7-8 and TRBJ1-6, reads GAGVSQSPRYKVAKRGQDVALRCDPISGHVSLFWYQQALGQGPEFLTYFQNEAQLDKSGLPSDRFFAERPEGSVSTLKIQRTQQEDSAVYLCASSTRPTGGIHNSPLHFGNGTRLTVT.

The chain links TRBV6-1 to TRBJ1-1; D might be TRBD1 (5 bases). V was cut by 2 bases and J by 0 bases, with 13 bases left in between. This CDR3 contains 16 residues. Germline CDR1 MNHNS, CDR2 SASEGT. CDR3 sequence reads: CASSEWDRGMNTEAFF. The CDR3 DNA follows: TGTGCCAGCAGTGAATGGGACCGCGGCATGAACACTGAAGCTTTCTTT.

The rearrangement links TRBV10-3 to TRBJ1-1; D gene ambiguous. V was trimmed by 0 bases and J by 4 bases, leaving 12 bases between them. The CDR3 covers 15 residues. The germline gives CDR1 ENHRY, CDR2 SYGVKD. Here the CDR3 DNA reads TGTGCCATCAGTGAGTCGACCATATCCGGCACTGAAGCTTTCTTT. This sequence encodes CAISESTISGTEAFF.

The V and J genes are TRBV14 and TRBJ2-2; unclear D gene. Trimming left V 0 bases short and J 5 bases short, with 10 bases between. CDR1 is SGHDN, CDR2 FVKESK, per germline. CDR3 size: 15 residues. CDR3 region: CASSQDLPGTGELFF. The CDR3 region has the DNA TGTGCCAGCAGCCAAGATCTCCCCGGGACCGGGGAGCTGTTTTTT.

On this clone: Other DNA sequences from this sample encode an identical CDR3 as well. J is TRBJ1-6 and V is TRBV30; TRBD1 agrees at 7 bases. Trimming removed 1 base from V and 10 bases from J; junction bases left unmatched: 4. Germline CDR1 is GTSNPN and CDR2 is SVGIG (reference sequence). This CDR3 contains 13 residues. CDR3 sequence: CAWSGQGKSPLHF. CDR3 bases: TGTGCCTGGAGTGGACAGGGAAAGTCACCCCTCCACTTT.

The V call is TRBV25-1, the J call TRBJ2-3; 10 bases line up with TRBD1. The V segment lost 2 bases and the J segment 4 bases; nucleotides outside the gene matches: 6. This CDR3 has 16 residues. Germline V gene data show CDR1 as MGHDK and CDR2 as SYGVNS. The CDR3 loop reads CASSEPGQGTADTQYF. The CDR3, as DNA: TGTGCCAGCAGTGAACCGGGACAGGGGACCGCAGATACGCAGTATTTT.

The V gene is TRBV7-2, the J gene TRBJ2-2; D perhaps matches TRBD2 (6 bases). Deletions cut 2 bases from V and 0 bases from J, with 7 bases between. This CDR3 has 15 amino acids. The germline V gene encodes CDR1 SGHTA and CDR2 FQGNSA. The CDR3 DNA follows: TGTGCCAGCAGCTTACGGGGGACGAACACCGGGGAGCTGTTTTTT. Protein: CASSLRGTNTGELFF.